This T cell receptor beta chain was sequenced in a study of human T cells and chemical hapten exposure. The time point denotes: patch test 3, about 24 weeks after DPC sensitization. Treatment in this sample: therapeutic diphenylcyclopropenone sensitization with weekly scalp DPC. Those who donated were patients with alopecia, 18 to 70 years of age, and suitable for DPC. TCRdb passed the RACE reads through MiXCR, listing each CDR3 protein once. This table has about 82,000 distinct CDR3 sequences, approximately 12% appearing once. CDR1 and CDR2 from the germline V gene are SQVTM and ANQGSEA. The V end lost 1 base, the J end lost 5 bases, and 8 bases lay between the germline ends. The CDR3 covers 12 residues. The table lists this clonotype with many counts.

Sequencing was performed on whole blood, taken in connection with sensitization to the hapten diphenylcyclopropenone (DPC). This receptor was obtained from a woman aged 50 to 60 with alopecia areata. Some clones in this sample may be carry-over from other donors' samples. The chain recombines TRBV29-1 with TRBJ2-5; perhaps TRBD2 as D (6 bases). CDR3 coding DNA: TGCAGCGTTGAAGCGGGGGTGGAGACCCAGTACTTC. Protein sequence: CSVEAGVETQYF.